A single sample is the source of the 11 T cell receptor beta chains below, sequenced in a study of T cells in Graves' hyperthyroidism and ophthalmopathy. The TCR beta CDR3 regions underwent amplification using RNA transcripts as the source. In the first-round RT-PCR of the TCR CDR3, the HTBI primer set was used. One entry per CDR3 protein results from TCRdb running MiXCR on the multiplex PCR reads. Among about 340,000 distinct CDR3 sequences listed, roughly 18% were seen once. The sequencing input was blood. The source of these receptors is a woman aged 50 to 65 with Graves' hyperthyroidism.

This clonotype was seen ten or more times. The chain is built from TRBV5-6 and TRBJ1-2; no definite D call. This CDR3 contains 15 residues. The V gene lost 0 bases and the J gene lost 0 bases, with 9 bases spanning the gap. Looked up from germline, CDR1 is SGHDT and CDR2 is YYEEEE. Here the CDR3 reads CASSLVSGANYGYTF. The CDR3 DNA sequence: TGTGCCAGCAGCTTGGTGTCAGGAGCTAACTATGGCTACACCTTC.

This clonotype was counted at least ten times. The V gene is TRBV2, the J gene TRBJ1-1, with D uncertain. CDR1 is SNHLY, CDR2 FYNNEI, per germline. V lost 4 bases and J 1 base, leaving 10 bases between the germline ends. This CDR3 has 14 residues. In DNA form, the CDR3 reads TGTGCCAGCAGTGTGGTAGGGAAGAACACTGAAGCTTTCTTT. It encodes CASSVVGKNTEAFF. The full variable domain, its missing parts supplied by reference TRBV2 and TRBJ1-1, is EPEVTQTPSHQVTQMGQEVILRCVPISNHLYFYWYRQILGQKVEFLVSFYNNEISEKSEIFDDQFSVERPDGSNFTLKIRSTKLEDSAMYFCASSVVGKNTEAFFGQGTRLTVV.

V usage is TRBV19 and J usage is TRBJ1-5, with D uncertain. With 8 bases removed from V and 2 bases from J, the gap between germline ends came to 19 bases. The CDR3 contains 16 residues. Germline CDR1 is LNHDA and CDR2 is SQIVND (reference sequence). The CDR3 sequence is CASSFRGGLGNQPQHF. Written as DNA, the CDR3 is TGTGCCAGTTCATTCCGTGGAGGGCTCGGCAATCAGCCCCAGCATTTT.

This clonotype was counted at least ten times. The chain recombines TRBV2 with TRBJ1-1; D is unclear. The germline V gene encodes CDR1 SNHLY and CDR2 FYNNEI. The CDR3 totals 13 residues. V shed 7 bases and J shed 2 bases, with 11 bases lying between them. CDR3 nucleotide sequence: TGTGCCAGCAACCGGGGTCGAAACACTGAAGCTTTCTTT. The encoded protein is CASNRGRNTEAFF.

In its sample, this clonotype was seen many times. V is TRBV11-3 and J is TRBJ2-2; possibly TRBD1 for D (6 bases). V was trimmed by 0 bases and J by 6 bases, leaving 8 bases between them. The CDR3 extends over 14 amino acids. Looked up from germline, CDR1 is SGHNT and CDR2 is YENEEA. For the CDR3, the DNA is TGTGCCAGCAGCTTAGAGGGGGCTCCCGGGGAGCTGTTTTTT. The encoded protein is CASSLEGAPGELFF.

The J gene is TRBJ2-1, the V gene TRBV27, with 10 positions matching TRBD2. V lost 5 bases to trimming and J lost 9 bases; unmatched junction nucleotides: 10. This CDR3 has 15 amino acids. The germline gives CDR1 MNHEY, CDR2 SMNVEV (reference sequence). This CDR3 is CASSEVAGGATEQFF. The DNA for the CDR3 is TGTGCCAGCAGTGAGGTAGCGGGAGGAGCAACTGAGCAGTTCTTC.

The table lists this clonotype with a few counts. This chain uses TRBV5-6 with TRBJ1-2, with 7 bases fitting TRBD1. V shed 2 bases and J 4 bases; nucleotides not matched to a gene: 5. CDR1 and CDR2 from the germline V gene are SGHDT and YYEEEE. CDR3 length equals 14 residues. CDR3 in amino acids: CASSLTGQSYGYTF. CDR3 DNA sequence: TGTGCCAGCAGCTTAACGGGACAGAGCTATGGCTACACCTTC. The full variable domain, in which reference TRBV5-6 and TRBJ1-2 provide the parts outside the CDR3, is DAGVTQSPTHLIKTRGQQVTLRCSPKSGHDTVSWYQQALGQGPQFIFQYYEEEERQRGNFPDRFSGHQFPNYSSELNVNALLLGDSALYLCASSLTGQSYGYTFGSGTRLTVV.

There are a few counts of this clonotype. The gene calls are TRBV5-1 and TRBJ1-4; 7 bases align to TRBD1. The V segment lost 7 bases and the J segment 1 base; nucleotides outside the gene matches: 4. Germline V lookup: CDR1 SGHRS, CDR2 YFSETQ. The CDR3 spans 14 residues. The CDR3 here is CASRSGGTNEKLFF. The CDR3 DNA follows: TGCGCCAGCCGTTCAGGGGGAACTAATGAAAAACTGTTTTTT.

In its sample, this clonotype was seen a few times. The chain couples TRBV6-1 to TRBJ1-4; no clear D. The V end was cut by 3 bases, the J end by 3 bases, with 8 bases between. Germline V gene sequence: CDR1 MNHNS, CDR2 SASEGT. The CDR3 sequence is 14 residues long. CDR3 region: CASSDGQSNEKLFF. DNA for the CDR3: TGTGCCAGCAGTGATGGTCAGTCTAATGAAAAACTGTTTTTT.

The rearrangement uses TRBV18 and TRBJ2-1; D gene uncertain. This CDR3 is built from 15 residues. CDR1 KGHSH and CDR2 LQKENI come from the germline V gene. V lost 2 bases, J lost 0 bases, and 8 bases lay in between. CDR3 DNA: TGTGCCAGCTCACCATCCCGCGGCTCCTACAATGAGCAGTTCTTC. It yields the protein CASSPSRGSYNEQFF.

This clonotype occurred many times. CDR3 sequence: CASSWGTSGTEQFF. Here the CDR3 DNA reads TGTGCCAGCAGCTGGGGGACTAGCGGGACAGAGCAGTTCTTC. The gene calls are TRBV11-2 and TRBJ2-1; 13 positions agree with TRBD2. The CDR3 extends over 14 amino acids. Looked up from germline, CDR1 is SGHAT and CDR2 is FQNNGV. V shed 4 bases and J 10 bases; nucleotides not matched to a gene: 4.